This entry lists 27 T cell receptor beta chains sequenced from one sample in a study of lung T cells in sarcoidosis with Löfgren's syndrome (dated 2017 in TCRdb). Reads for this sample came from an Illumina MiSeq. TCRdb reran the public reads through fastp at Q25 and MiXCR, keeping productive beta chains. Every entry covers one CDR3 protein and lists the most common genes and DNA from its rows. This sample holds some 19,000 distinct CDR3 sequences; approximately 22% were observed only once. Roughly 0.77% of the sample rests with the top ten. Sequenced: CD4+ T cells from bronchoalveolar lavage. Every receptor here comes from a human donor with sarcoidosis (Löfgren's syndrome or another form), or a control subject (not recorded which).

This clonotype rates as medium-sized (0.01 to 0.1%). The chain couples TRBV7-8 to TRBJ1-1; 10 bases agree with TRBD1. The germline V gene encodes CDR1 SGHVS and CDR2 FQNEAQ. The CDR3 totals 15 residues. V was pared by 3 bases and J by 1 base, with 2 bases of the junction left unmatched. CDR3 protein: CASSLTGGQNTEAFF. The CDR3 DNA reads TGTGCCAGCAGCTTGACAGGGGGCCAGAACACTGAAGCTTTCTTT.

To note about this clonotype: Just one base apart from a much larger clone, this may be a read error. This rearrangement joins TRBV20-1 to TRBJ1-5, with D perhaps TRBD1 (5 bases). Germline values: CDR1 DFQATT, CDR2 SNEGSKA (reference sequence). The CDR3 loop spans 13 amino acids. In nucleotides, the CDR3 is TGCAGTGCTCCTTCAGGGTATAATCGGCCCCAGCATTTT. This codes for CSAPSGYNRPQHF.

This chain joins TRBV11-3 and TRBJ1-1, with a weak D call TRBD1 (5 bases). The CDR3 is 11 amino acids. Per the germline V gene, CDR1 is SGHNT and CDR2 is YENEEA. The germline V and J ends were trimmed by 11 bases and 4 bases, with 11 bases remaining between them. The CDR3 sequence is CAVQGTTEAFF. DNA for the CDR3: TGTGCCGTTCAGGGAACCACTGAAGCTTTCTTT. The full variable domain, in which reference TRBV11-3 and TRBJ1-1 provide the parts outside the CDR3, is EAGVVQSPRYKIIEKKQPVAFWCNPISGHNTLYWYLQNLGQGPELLIRYENEEAVDDSQLPKDRFSAERLKGVDSTLKIQPAELGDSAVYLCAVQGTTEAFFGQGTRLTVV.

This clonotype was seen a single time. A read error is possible here, since a much larger clone lies one base away. V usage is TRBV6-1 and J usage is TRBJ2-7; 7 nucleotides match TRBD2. This CDR3 contains 13 residues. Germline CDR1 and CDR2: MNHNS and SASEGT. V gave up 7 bases and J gave up 3 bases; unmatched junction bases: 6. CDR3 in amino acids: CASIPGLHYEQYF. The CDR3 coding sequence is TGTGCCAGCATCCCGGGACTACACTACGAGCAGTACTTC.

This clonotype showed up many times. The chain is built from TRBV19 and TRBJ1-5, with 9 nucleotides matching TRBD1. Germline V gives CDR1 LNHDA, CDR2 SQIVND (reference sequence). J was trimmed by 1 base and V by 5 bases; bases with no gene match: 9. The CDR3 runs 17 residues. The CDR3 is CASSPTRDRGSNQPQHF. The CDR3 region has the DNA TGTGCCAGTAGTCCAACCCGAGACAGGGGGAGCAATCAGCCCCAGCATTTT.

By share, this clonotype counts as medium-sized (0.01 to 0.1%). The rearrangement joins TRBV27 to TRBJ1-5; tentatively, D is TRBD1 (6 bases). This CDR3 comprises 13 residues. Germline V lookup: CDR1 MNHEY, CDR2 SMNVEV (reference sequence). V was pared by 6 bases and J by 2 bases, with 8 bases between. This CDR3 reads CASRDSRNQPQHF. The CDR3 DNA follows: TGTGCCAGCAGGGACAGCCGCAATCAGCCCCAGCATTTT.

This clonotype occurred many times. V gene TRBV28 combines with J gene TRBJ1-4; 10 positions agree with TRBD1. This CDR3 has 15 amino acids. With V trimmed by 6 bases and J by 8 bases, 9 bases remained unmatched. Germline V gives CDR1 MDHEN, CDR2 SYDVKM. The DNA for the CDR3 is TGTGCCAGCAGCTCTCGGACAGGGGGGATAGAAAAACTGTTTTTT. Residues: CASSSRTGGIEKLFF.

Remarks on this clonotype: A read error may explain this, as a much larger clone is one base away. This chain joins TRBV20-1 and TRBJ2-1; tentatively, D is TRBD1 (5 bases). CDR3 length: 15 amino acids. Germline loops: CDR1 DFQATT, CDR2 SNEGSKA (reference sequence). The CDR3 sequence is CSASLGAASYNEQLF. The CDR3 DNA reads TGCAGTGCTAGCCTTGGGGCGGCTTCCTACAATGAGCAGCTCTTC.

On this clonotype itself: An end of the junction does not agree with germline; a read error may underlie this. The V gene is TRBV12-3 or TRBV12-4, the J gene TRBJ2-7; TRBD2 agrees at 10 bases. The CDR3 is 15 amino acids. CDR3 DNA: TGTGCCAGCAGTCCCGTACTAGCGGGAACCTACGAGCAGCACTTC. Translating gives CASSPVLAGTYEQHF.

This clonotype qualifies as medium-sized. The chain's CDR3 is CASSRTGRETQYF. The CDR3 nucleotides are TGTGCCAGCAGCCGGACAGGGCGAGAGACCCAGTACTTC. The V call is TRBV7-9, the J call TRBJ2-5; 8 bases fit TRBD1. J lost 4 bases, V lost 5 bases, and 3 bases had no gene match. This CDR3 is 13 amino acids long. CDR1 and CDR2 (germline): SEHNR, FQNEAQ (reference sequence).

This clonotype has only a few counts. The chain employs TRBV19 and TRBJ1-3; no reliable D call. CDR3 length equals 15 residues. CDR1 LNHDA and CDR2 SQIVND come from the germline V gene (reference sequence). The V and J ends lost 3 bases and 1 base respectively, with 10 bases between them. The CDR3 loop reads CASSIEASSGNTIYF. CDR3 nucleotide sequence: TGTGCCAGTAGTATTGAAGCCTCATCTGGAAACACCATATATTTT.

The chain has TRBV5-4 and TRBJ1-2; maybe TRBD1 (5 bases). The V and J ends lost 6 bases and 2 bases respectively, with 11 bases between them. The CDR3 has 13 residues. Germline V gene lookup returns CDR1 SGHNT and CDR2 YYREEE (reference sequence). The CDR3 coding sequence is TGTGCCAGCACTTTGGACAAGAACTATGGCTACACCTTC. Encoded protein: CASTLDKNYGYTF.

The sample holds many counts of this clonotype. The chain has TRBV6-1 and TRBJ2-5; D unresolved. CDR1 and CDR2 (germline): MNHNS, SASEGT. V was clipped by 5 bases and J by 5 bases, with 12 bases between them. CDR3 length: 13 residues. The CDR3 sequence: CASSPGAQETQYF. The CDR3 coding sequence is TGTGCCAGCAGTCCGGGCGCCCAGGAGACCCAGTACTTC.

In regard to this clonotype: The junction and the germline gene differ at one end; a read error may be behind it. The chain employs TRBV3-1 and TRBJ2-1; 8 bases fit TRBD2. The CDR3 runs 15 residues. Germline V gives CDR1 LGHDT, CDR2 YNNKEL (reference sequence). Here the CDR3 reads CASSQGGRSYNEQSF. The DNA for the CDR3 is TGTGCCAGCAGCCAAGGCGGGAGGTCCTACAATGAGCAGTCCTTC.

As to this clonotype: This may arise from a read error, as a much more abundant clone is one base away. The genes are TRBV7-2 and TRBJ2-1, with D unresolved. The CDR3 spans 11 residues. The germline V gene has CDR1 SGHTA and CDR2 FQGNSA. The ends were cut back, 7 bases at V and 9 bases at J, with 10 bases in the middle. CDR3 sequence: CASNSVSEQFF. DNA for the CDR3: TGTGCCAGCAATTCGGTCAGTGAGCAGTTCTTC.

The chain recombines TRBV12-3 or TRBV12-4 with TRBJ1-5, with TRBD1 identical over 8 bases. The J segment lost 0 bases and the V segment lost 5 bases, leaving 6 bases of the junction unmatched. This CDR3 region has 16 residues. In nucleotides, the CDR3 is TGTGCCAGCAGTCTCACAGGGGGGTATAGCAATCAGCCCCAGCATTTT. Protein: CASSLTGGYSNQPQHF.

This clonotype is categorized as medium-sized. V usage is TRBV27 and J usage is TRBJ1-4; 8 nucleotides agree with TRBD1. This CDR3 contains 14 residues. Germline V gives CDR1 MNHEY, CDR2 SMNVEV (reference sequence). After removal of 5 bases from V and 3 bases from J, the junction contained 2 bases not matched to a gene. DNA of the CDR3: TGTGCCAGCAGTCTGACAGGGGCTAATGAAAAACTGTTTTTT. This encodes CASSLTGANEKLFF.

By its share, this clonotype is medium-sized. V usage is TRBV7-8 and J usage is TRBJ2-1; D ambiguous. The CDR3 is 15 residues long. The germline gives CDR1 SGHVS, CDR2 FQNEAQ. V lost 1 base to trimming and J lost 3 bases, with 10 bases between them. The CDR3 here is CASSLENTLYNEQFF. The CDR3 nucleotides read TGTGCCAGCAGCTTAGAAAACACGCTCTACAATGAGCAGTTCTTC.

This clonotype was counted a few times. The chain has TRBV19 and TRBJ2-7; 8 bases line up with TRBD1. The V gene's germline CDR1 is LNHDA and CDR2 SQIVND (reference sequence). This CDR3 contains 13 residues. V gave up 8 bases and J gave up 6 bases; unmatched junction bases: 9. The CDR3 loop reads CASSNDRGGEQYF. The CDR3 DNA is TGTGCCAGTTCGAACGACAGGGGAGGCGAGCAGTACTTC.

About this clonotype: A much larger clone is a single base away; this may be a read error. The chain uses TRBV7-6 and TRBJ2-5, with a tentative D call TRBD2 (5 bases). The CDR3 is 13 residues long. Trimming cost V 5 bases and J 6 bases, with 13 bases left between them. Germline V gene data show CDR1 as SGHVS and CDR2 as FNYEAQ. The CDR3 loop reads CASSVTSKKTQYF. The CDR3 DNA follows: TGTGCCAGCAGCGTAACTAGTAAAAAGACCCAGTACTTC. Complete variable domain (other parts from reference TRBV7-6 and TRBJ2-5): GAGVSQSPRYKVTKRGQDVALRCDPISGHVSLYWYRQALGQGPEFLTYFNYEAQQDKSGLPNDRFSAERPEGSISTLTIQRTEQRDSAMYRCASSVTSKKTQYFGPGTRLLVL.

This clonotype is medium-sized by share. The V and J genes are TRBV6-2 or TRBV6-3 and TRBJ2-7; D ambiguous. Trimming stripped 6 bases from V and 2 bases from J, with 11 bases between. The V gene's germline CDR1 is MNHEY and CDR2 SVGEGT. This CDR3 has 13 residues. The CDR3 protein is CASRDPVPYEQYF. The CDR3, as DNA: TGTGCCAGCAGGGATCCCGTACCCTACGAGCAGTACTTC.

This chain connects TRBV3-1 to TRBJ2-3; the match to TRBD2 covers 10 bases. Germline V gene data show CDR1 as LGHDT and CDR2 as YNNKEL (reference sequence). The junction had 5 bases not matched to a gene; V was cut back by 1 base and J by 4 bases. The CDR3 is 16 amino acids. CDR3 DNA sequence: TGTGCCAGCAGCCAAGGACCAGCGGGAGGGCCAGATACGCAGTATTTT. As protein: CASSQGPAGGPDTQYF.

Sample share makes this clonotype medium-sized. The chain links TRBV6-6 to TRBJ1-1; no firm D call. This CDR3 is 15 amino acids long. Trimming pared 0 bases from V and 6 bases from J, leaving 14 bases between. Germline CDR1 and CDR2: MNHNY and SVGAGI (reference sequence). The CDR3 nucleotides are TGTGCCAGCAGTTACTCTGGGAGGTATTGGCCTGAAGCTTTCTTT. Its translation: CASSYSGRYWPEAFF.

This clonotype appeared many times. V and J are TRBV7-2 and TRBJ2-1, with D possibly being TRBD2 (5 bases). With 2 bases removed from V and 0 bases from J, the gap between germline ends came to 8 bases. Germline loops: CDR1 SGHTA, CDR2 FQGNSA. The CDR3 spans 15 residues. CDR3: CASSLSGFSYNEQFF. CDR3 nucleotides: TGTGCCAGCAGCTTAAGCGGTTTCTCCTACAATGAGCAGTTCTTC.

This CDR3 reads CASNTRRQGDTGELFF. CDR3 sequence (DNA): TGTGCCAGCAACACCCGGCGGCAGGGAGACACCGGGGAGCTGTTTTTT. This chain uses TRBV11-3 with TRBJ2-2; either TRBD1 or TRBD2 may supply D (5 bases each). The CDR3 extends over 16 amino acids. V was cut by 7 bases and J by 3 bases, with 18 bases left in between. Germline V gene sequence: CDR1 SGHNT, CDR2 YENEEA.

This clonotype was seen at least ten times. The V gene is TRBV30, the J gene TRBJ1-1; no clear D gene. From germline, CDR1 is GTSNPN and CDR2 SVGIG (reference sequence). V lost 0 bases, J lost 11 bases, and 7 bases lay in between. There are 10 residues in the CDR3. The CDR3 region is CAWSVVSAFF. CDR3 bases: TGTGCCTGGAGTGTAGTGAGTGCTTTCTTT.

This clonotype was seen more than once but under ten times. Just one base apart from a much larger clone, this may be a read error. The chain uses TRBV28 and TRBJ2-7, with 8 bases identical to TRBD1. The V gene's germline CDR1 is MDHEN and CDR2 SYDVKM. J lost 2 bases, V lost 6 bases, and 15 bases had no gene match. The CDR3 length is 17 residues. The CDR3 loop is CASSPTRGQGAPYEQYF. CDR3 sequence (DNA): TGTGCCAGCAGCCCAACCCGAGGGCAGGGGGCCCCCTACGAGCAGTACTTC.